This is a list of T cell receptor beta chains from one sample in a study of blood T cell repertoires in COVID-19. TCRdb keeps only in-frame clones here, not all; method: immunoSEQ multiplex PCR. The sample records around 81,000 clones, roughly four fifths being singletons. The sequencing input was peripheral blood. Every receptor here comes from a man older than 75 with acute or convalescent COVID-19. CDR3s include the opening cysteine and the closing phenylalanine or tryptophan. D genes are given only for firm matches. For some rows the clone size is stated as once, few or many, or as a class when expanded; others skip it.

.,TRBV7-6,TRBD2,TRBJ2-1,TGTGCCAGCAGCCTCGGGAGGGCCGGTGGAAATGAGCAGTTCTTC,CASSLGRAGGNEQFF
.,TRBV2,.,TRBJ2-3,TGTGCCAGCAGGAGGGAAACAGATACGCAGTATTTT,CASRRETDTQYF
.,TRBV11-2,.,TRBJ2-7,TGTGCCAGCAGCTTAACGGGAGAGGGCTACGAGCAGTACTTC,CASSLTGEGYEQYF
.,TRBV2,TRBD1,TRBJ1-1,TGTGCCAGCAGCAGAATCTCCGGGACAGAAAATGAAGCTTTCTTT,CASSRISGTENEAFF
.,TRBV5-6,TRBD1,TRBJ1-6,TGTGCCAGCAGCCGACCAGGACAGGGGGCCTATAATTCACCCCTCCACTTT,CASSRPGQGAYNSPLHF
once,TRBV7-2,.,TRBJ2-7,TGTGCCAGCAGCAAACCTCTCAGGGCCTACGAGCAGTACTTC,CASSKPLRAYEQYF
.,TRBV7-2,TRBD1,TRBJ2-1,TGTGCCAGCAGCCCCACGGGACAGGGCTCCTACAATGAGCAGTTCTTC,CASSPTGQGSYNEQFF
.,TRBV19,TRBD2,TRBJ2-1,TGTGCCAGTCGGGAGCGGGAGGGCGGATCCTACAATGAGCAGTTCTTC,CASREREGGSYNEQFF
.,TRBV9,.,TRBJ2-2,TGTGCCAGCAGCGTAAGGGCAGGGTCCGGGGAGCTGTTTTTT,CASSVRAGSGELFF
few,TRBV3-1/TRBV3-2,.,TRBJ1-6,TGTGCCAGCAGCTTGAGACACCCTCTCCACTTT,CASSLRHPLHF
.,TRBV4-3,TRBD2,TRBJ2-5,TGCGCCAGCAGCCAAGTTTCCAGCGGGAGGTTGGAGACCCAGTACTTC,CASSQVSSGRLETQYF
.,TRBV11-2,.,TRBJ1-2,TGTGCCAGCAGCATCCCGGTCGGTTTAGTCGGGATGGTTTCCACCTTC,CASSIPVGLVGMVSTF
.,TRBV6-6,.,TRBJ2-6,TGTGCCAGCAGTTACTTACAGTTCTCTGGGGCCAACGTCCTGACTTTC,CASSYLQFSGANVLTF
.,TRBV30,.,TRBJ2-4,TGTGCCTGGTTCGGGAAAAACATTCAGTACTTC,CAWFGKNIQYF
few,TRBV4-1,.,TRBJ1-5,TGCGCCAGCAGCCAAGGACAAGACAGCAATCAGCCCCAGCATTTT,CASSQGQDSNQPQHF
.,TRBV11-2,.,TRBJ2-3,TGTGCCAGCAGCTCCCGAACCGGGATAGACCTTACCACAGATACGCAGTATTTT,CASSSRTGIDLTTDTQYF
.,TRBV5-6,.,TRBJ2-7,TGTGCCAGCAGGTCGCAGGATTTTCGATCCTACGAGCAGTACTTC,CASRSQDFRSYEQYF
.,TRBV10-3,.,TRBJ1-4,TGTGCCACCTCCTATTCGGGGGATTATGAAAAACTGTTTTTT,CATSYSGDYEKLFF